Listed below are T cell receptor beta chains from one sample, sequenced in a study of cytotoxic CD8 clonotypes in ibrutinib-treated CLL. TCRdb's table, derived via immunoSEQ multiplex PCR, lists solely in-frame clones and lacks some. The sample yields fewer than 90,000 clones, roughly 72% seen once. The input for sequencing was PBMCs, taken after 12 months of ibrutinib treatment. All receptors come from a human donor with chronic lymphocytic leukemia. CDR3s include the opening cysteine and the closing phenylalanine or tryptophan. Each record gives: CDR3 protein, CDR3 DNA, clone size, D gene, J gene, V gene. D genes are given only for firm matches. Size values are once, few and many counts, or a class for expanded clones, and some rows have none.

CDR3 protein: CASSSSQNNSPLHF; CDR3 DNA: TGTGCCAGCAGCTCATCACAAAATAATTCACCCCTCCACTTT; clone size: few; D gene: .; J gene: TRBJ1-6; V gene: TRBV7-9
CDR3 protein: CSVVRQGDEKLFF; CDR3 DNA: TGCAGCGTTGTCAGACAGGGAGATGAAAAACTGTTTTTT; clone size: few; D gene: TRBD1; J gene: TRBJ1-4; V gene: TRBV29-1
CDR3 protein: CASTPRGEDYGYTF; CDR3 DNA: TGTGCCAGCACCCCTCGGGGAGAGGACTATGGCTACACCTTC; clone size: .; D gene: .; J gene: TRBJ1-2; V gene: TRBV6-5
CDR3 protein: CASSYSNRNTEAFF; CDR3 DNA: TGTGCCAGCAGTTACTCGAACCGTAACACTGAAGCTTTCTTT; clone size: few; D gene: .; J gene: TRBJ1-1; V gene: TRBV6-5
CDR3 protein: CASSPNPGRNTEAFF; CDR3 DNA: TGTGCCAGCAGCCCTAACCCAGGCAGGAACACTGAAGCTTTCTTT; clone size: .; D gene: .; J gene: TRBJ1-1; V gene: TRBV11-3
CDR3 protein: CASSPGLGSTDTQYF; CDR3 DNA: TGTGCCAGCTCCCCGGGACTAGGGAGCACAGATACGCAGTATTTT; clone size: .; D gene: TRBD2; J gene: TRBJ2-3; V gene: TRBV18
CDR3 protein: CASSLYGTAYEQYF; CDR3 DNA: TGTGCCAGCAGCTTATACGGGACAGCCTACGAGCAGTACTTC; clone size: .; D gene: TRBD1; J gene: TRBJ2-7; V gene: TRBV7-2
CDR3 protein: CASSYGGGLGELFF; CDR3 DNA: TGTGCCAGCAGTTATGGAGGGGGGTTGGGGGAACTGTTTTTT; clone size: .; D gene: .; J gene: TRBJ1-4; V gene: TRBV6-5
CDR3 protein: CASSDPRERSRNGYTF; CDR3 DNA: TGTGCCAGCAGTGACCCAAGAGAGCGGTCTCGGAATGGCTACACCTTC; clone size: few; D gene: .; J gene: TRBJ1-2; V gene: TRBV6-1
CDR3 protein: CSVKRVNTGELFF; CDR3 DNA: TGCAGCGTGAAGCGGGTGAACACCGGGGAGCTGTTTTTT; clone size: .; D gene: .; J gene: TRBJ2-2; V gene: TRBV29-1
CDR3 protein: CATKGTRNGNTIYF; CDR3 DNA: TGTGCCACCAAGGGGACCAGAAATGGAAACACCATATATTTT; clone size: .; D gene: .; J gene: TRBJ1-3; V gene: TRBV11-2
CDR3 protein: CASSQLRTDTQYF; CDR3 DNA: TGTGCCAGCAGCCAACTAAGGACAGATACGCAGTATTTT; clone size: .; D gene: .; J gene: TRBJ2-3; V gene: TRBV7-6